Described below is a single T cell receptor beta chain sequence and its context. Its antigen is undetermined. Trimming at V came to 5 bases and at J to 6 bases, leaving 10 bases not matched to a gene. Germline CDR1 SNHLY, CDR2 FYNNEI. There are 15 residues in the CDR3. TCR beta VDJ and CDR3 profiling used genomic DNA as template. TCRdb fed the reads into MiXCR, producing one record per CDR3 protein. The data show about 150,000 distinct CDR3 sequences, 52% seen once. The data were taken from a study of CD8+CD57+ T cells in acquired aplastic anemia. Overall study context: CD4+ and CD8+ cells, once sorted, gave DNA averaging roughly 3 ug.

Study outcomes and limitations: Patients and controls had CD8+ Simpson's diversity values that were not significantly distinct.

An expansion of CD8+CD57+ cells by flow cytometry had been shown in patients chosen for sequencing. The patients, all of them, had severe acquired aplastic anemia. Blood was sampled before the patients had received any therapy. The source of this sequence is a human donor with aplastic anemia. The sequenced sample consisted of sorted CD4+, CD8+, or CD8+CD57+ T cells (not recorded which) from PBMCs. The J gene is TRBJ2-1, the V gene TRBV2; 7 nucleotides match TRBD1. The CDR3 region is CASSPRGGVSNEQFF. The CDR3 DNA reads TGTGCCAGCAGTCCCCGAGGGGGCGTAAGCAATGAGCAGTTCTTC.